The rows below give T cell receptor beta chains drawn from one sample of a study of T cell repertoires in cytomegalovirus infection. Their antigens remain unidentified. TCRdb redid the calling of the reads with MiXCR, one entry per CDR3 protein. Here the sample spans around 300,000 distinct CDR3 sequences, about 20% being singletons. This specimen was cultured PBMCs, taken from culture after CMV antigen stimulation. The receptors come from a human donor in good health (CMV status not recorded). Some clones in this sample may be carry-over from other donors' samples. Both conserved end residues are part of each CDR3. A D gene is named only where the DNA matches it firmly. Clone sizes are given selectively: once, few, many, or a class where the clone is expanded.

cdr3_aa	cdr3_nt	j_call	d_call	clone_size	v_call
CASTQGDTEAFF	TGTGCCAGTACGCAGGGGGACACTGAAGCTTTCTTT	TRBJ1-1	TRBD1	.	TRBV10-3
CASSPPSGDGYTF	TGTGCCAGCTCACCACCTTCCGGGGACGGCTACACCTTC	TRBJ1-2	.	.	TRBV18
CASRPSAYNEQFF	TGTGCCAGCAGACCCTCCGCGTACAATGAGCAGTTCTTC	TRBJ2-1	.	.	TRBV7-7
CASSLEEALGNEQLF	TGTGCCAGCAGCCTTGAAGAAGCCCTAGGGAATGAGCAGTTATTC	TRBJ2-1	.	.	TRBV7-4
CASSVGGRVPEAFF	TGTGCCAGCAGCGTGGGGGGGAGGGTTCCTGAAGCTTTCTTT	TRBJ1-1	.	few	TRBV9
CASSLVGQGQETQYF	TGTGCCAGCAGCTTAGTTGGACAGGGCCAAGAGACCCAGTACTTC	TRBJ2-5	TRBD1	.	TRBV7-2
CASSFWTSGSGGVSADTQYF	TGTGCCAGCAGTTTCTGGACTAGCGGGAGCGGAGGGGTAAGCGCAGATACGCAGTATTTT	TRBJ2-3	TRBD2	few	TRBV12-3/TRBV12-4
CASSLGPINEKLFF	TGTGCCAGCAGCTTAGGGCCGATTAATGAAAAACTGTTTTTT	TRBJ1-4	.	few	TRBV13
CASSQATGRTDTQYF	TGTGCCAGCAGCCAAGCGACAGGGAGAACAGATACGCAGTATTTT	TRBJ2-3	TRBD1	few	TRBV3-1
CASSYPRLAGGRETQYF	TGTGCCAGCAGTTACCCCCGACTAGCGGGAGGTCGTGAGACCCAGTACTTC	TRBJ2-5	TRBD2	.	TRBV6-6
CAGSYISGRISYNEQFF	TGTGCCGGCAGCTACATTAGCGGGAGGATCTCCTACAATGAGCAGTTCTTC	TRBJ2-1	TRBD2	.	TRBV7-6
CASSLALVGGCNEQFF	TGTGCCAGCAGCTTAGCGCTTGTGGGAGGCTGCAATGAGCAGTTCTTC	TRBJ2-1	.	.	TRBV7-2
CASSQRGGGSGANVLTF	TGTGCCAGCAGCCAGCGGGGAGGGGGCTCTGGGGCCAACGTCCTGACTTTC	TRBJ2-6	.	many	TRBV7-2
CASSIPGGVGYTF	TGTGCCAGCAGCATTCCAGGGGGCGTAGGCTACACCTTC	TRBJ1-2	TRBD1	many	TRBV7-6
CASSYSGLAGGSNEQFF	TGTGCCAGCAGTTACTCCGGACTAGCGGGAGGAAGCAATGAGCAGTTCTTC	TRBJ2-1	TRBD2	.	TRBV6-5
CASSFRAGELFF	TGTGCCAGCAGCTTCAGAGCCGGGGAGCTGTTTTTT	TRBJ2-2	.	.	TRBV12-3/TRBV12-4
CASRGGARTSSSYNEQFF	TGTGCCTCCCGTGGCGGGGCTCGTACTTCTAGCTCCTACAATGAGCAGTTCTTC	TRBJ2-1	.	.	TRBV7-9
CASTGTGDTGELFF	TGTGCCAGTACTGGGACAGGGGACACCGGGGAGCTGTTTTTT	TRBJ2-2	TRBD1	.	TRBV19
CASSHRQGAMGTEAFF	TGTGCCAGCAGTCATCGACAGGGGGCGATGGGCACTGAAGCTTTCTTT	TRBJ1-1	TRBD1	.	TRBV27
CASQMTALNTEAFF	TGCGCCAGCCAGATGACAGCATTGAACACTGAAGCTTTCTTT	TRBJ1-1	.	.	TRBV5-1
CASRPGDVNTIYF	TGTGCCAGCAGACCTGGGGACGTCAACACCATATATTTT	TRBJ1-3	.	once	TRBV12-3/TRBV12-4
CASSLALTSTDTQYF	TGTGCCAGCAGCTTAGCTCTGACTAGCACAGATACGCAGTATTTT	TRBJ2-3	.	few	TRBV7-2
CASSPPEAGHYNEQFF	TGTGCCAGCAGCCCTCCCGAAGCGGGACACTACAATGAGCAGTTCTTC	TRBJ2-1	.	many	TRBV28
CASSLGMLPTEAFF	TGTGCCAGCAGCTTAGGTATGTTGCCTACCGAAGCTTTCTTT	TRBJ1-1	.	many	TRBV7-2